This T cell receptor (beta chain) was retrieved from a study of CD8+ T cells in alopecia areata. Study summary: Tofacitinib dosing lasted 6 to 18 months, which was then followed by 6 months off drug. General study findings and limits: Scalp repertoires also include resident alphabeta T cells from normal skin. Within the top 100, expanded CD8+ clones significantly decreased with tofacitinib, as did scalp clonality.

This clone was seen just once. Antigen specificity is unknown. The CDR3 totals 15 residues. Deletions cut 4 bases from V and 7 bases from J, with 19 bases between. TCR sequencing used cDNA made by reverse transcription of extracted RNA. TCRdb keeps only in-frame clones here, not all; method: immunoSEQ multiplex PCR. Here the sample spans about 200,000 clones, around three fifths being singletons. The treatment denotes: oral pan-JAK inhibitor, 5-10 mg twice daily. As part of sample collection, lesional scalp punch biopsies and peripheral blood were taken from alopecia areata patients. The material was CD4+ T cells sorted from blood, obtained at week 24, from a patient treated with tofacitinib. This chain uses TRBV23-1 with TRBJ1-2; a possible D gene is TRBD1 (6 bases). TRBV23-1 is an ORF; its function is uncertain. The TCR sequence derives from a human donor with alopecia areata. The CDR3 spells CASSLTQDSRAGYTF. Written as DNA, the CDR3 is TGCGCCAGCAGTCTAACACAGGACAGTCGGGCTGGCTACACCTTC.